One sample yielded the 32 T cell receptor beta chains listed below, sequenced in a study of blood T cell repertoires in COVID-19. The assay was immunoSEQ multiplex PCR, and TCRdb's table has in-frame clones only and misses some. The table shows about 110,000 clones, with approximately 86% occurring only once. Source material: peripheral blood. The origin of the receptors is a man aged 35-49 years with acute or convalescent COVID-19.

The J gene is TRBJ2-2, the V gene TRBV6-5; 8 nucleotides line up with TRBD2. The CDR3 sequence is 12 residues long. The V segment lost 8 bases and the J segment 7 bases; nucleotides outside the gene matches: 3. The germline V gene encodes CDR1 MNHEY and CDR2 SVGAGI. In DNA form, the CDR3 reads TGTGCCAGCCGGGGGGGCGGCGGGGAGCTGTTTTTT. Amino acids: CASRGGGGELFF.

This chain uses TRBV12-3 or TRBV12-4 with TRBJ2-5, with a possible D match to TRBD1 (6 bases). The CDR3 totals 13 residues. The ends were cut back, 5 bases at V and 7 bases at J, with 14 bases in the middle. The CDR3 sequence: CASSHRVSGTQYF. The CDR3 region has the DNA TGTGCCAGCAGTCACAGGGTTTCTGGGACCCAGTACTTC.

The rearrangement joins TRBV6-4 to TRBJ2-1; 9 bases agree with TRBD2. The junction had 7 bases not matched to a gene; V was cut back by 3 bases and J by 7 bases. Germline V gene sequence: CDR1 MRHNA, CDR2 SNTAGT. The CDR3 spans 15 residues. CDR3 in amino acids: CASSEDSGSWNEQFF. The DNA for the CDR3 is TGTGCCAGCAGTGAGGATAGCGGGAGTTGGAATGAGCAGTTCTTC.

The chain links TRBV2 to TRBJ2-7, with 7 bases matching TRBD1. CDR3 size: 14 residues. The germline CDR1 and CDR2 sequences are SNHLY and FYNNEI. With 3 bases clipped from V and 5 bases from J, the junction kept 7 bases outside the gene matches. The CDR3 here is CASSDVVTGNEQYF. CDR3 coding DNA: TGTGCCAGCAGTGATGTGGTGACAGGGAACGAGCAGTACTTC.

J is TRBJ1-1 and V is TRBV10-1; D might be TRBD1 (5 bases). V was pared by 6 bases and J by 1 base, with 6 bases between. CDR1 and CDR2 from the germline V gene are WNHNN and SYGVQD (reference sequence). CDR3 length: 12 residues. The CDR3 DNA follows: TGCGCCAGCAGGGGGCCGAACACTGAAGCTTTCTTT. Translated: CASRGPNTEAFF.

The chain combines TRBV12-5 with TRBJ1-3; D is unclear. V dropped 3 bases and J dropped 0 bases, with 9 bases sitting between them. The germline CDR1 and CDR2 sequences are LGHNT and FRNRAP. The length of the CDR3 is 15 residues. DNA of the CDR3: TGTGCTAGTGGTTTAGGCGGCTTCTCTGGAAACACCATATATTTT. Translated: CASGLGGFSGNTIYF. Combining the CDR3 with reference TRBV12-5 and TRBJ1-3 gives the whole variable domain DARVTQTPRHKVTEMGQEVTMRCQPILGHNTVFWYRQTMMQGLELLAYFRNRAPLDDSGMPKDRFSAEMPDATLATLKIQPSEPRDSAVYFCASGLGGFSGNTIYFGEGSWLTVV.

The genes are TRBV12-3 or TRBV12-4 and TRBJ1-2; TRBD1 is a possible D gene (6 bases). Trimming stripped 6 bases from V and 10 bases from J, with 18 bases between. CDR3 size: 13 residues. This chain's CDR3 is CASSYLDREPYTF. The CDR3 DNA sequence: TGTGCCAGCAGCTATCTGGACAGAGAACCCTACACCTTC.

In its sample, this clone was seen a few times. The chain joins TRBV19 to TRBJ1-2; 10 bases map to TRBD1. V lost 7 bases, J lost 7 bases, and 9 bases stayed unmatched. There are 14 residues in the CDR3. Germline CDR1 and CDR2: LNHDA and SQIVND (reference sequence). CDR3 region: CASIRQGAGSGYTF. The DNA of the CDR3 is TGTGCCAGTATAAGACAGGGGGCAGGCTCTGGCTACACCTTC.

The rearrangement uses TRBV6-2 or TRBV6-3 and TRBJ2-2, with TRBD2 matching over 9 bases. The CDR3 totals 15 residues. Per germline, CDR1 MNHEY and CDR2 SVGEGT. With 5 bases clipped from V and 9 bases from J, the junction kept 10 bases outside the gene matches. This CDR3 reads CASSHRGGGTRELFF. The CDR3, as DNA: TGTGCCAGCAGTCACCGCGGGGGGGGAACCAGGGAGCTGTTTTTT.

The V call is TRBV7-2, the J call TRBJ2-3; TRBD2 is a possible D gene (5 bases). Germline V gene sequence: CDR1 SGHTA, CDR2 FQGNSA. The CDR3 totals 16 residues. Trimming removed 2 bases from V and 2 bases from J, with 14 bases in between. CDR3 sequence: CASSLFRTGSTDTQYF. In DNA form, the CDR3 reads TGTGCCAGCAGCTTATTTCGGACTGGGTCCACAGATACGCAGTATTTT.

The chain carries TRBV6-2 or TRBV6-3 and TRBJ1-1; 10 bases fit TRBD1. V was clipped by 4 bases and J by 1 base; unmatched bases: 9. The CDR3 runs 17 residues. CDR1 MNHEY and CDR2 SVGEGT come from the germline V gene. CDR3 protein: CASSWRQGAPWNTEAFF. CDR3 nucleotide sequence: TGTGCCAGCAGTTGGCGACAGGGGGCGCCTTGGAACACTGAAGCTTTCTTT.

This chain joins TRBV4-2 and TRBJ2-1, with TRBD1 identical over 9 bases. Per the germline V gene, CDR1 is LGHNA and CDR2 is YNFKEQ. J gave up 5 bases and V 5 bases, and 7 bases lay outside the gene matches. The CDR3 sequence is 15 residues long. CDR3: CASSFPGQGHNEQFF. In DNA form, the CDR3 reads TGTGCCAGCAGCTTTCCGGGACAGGGACACAATGAGCAGTTCTTC.

The chain couples TRBV29-1 to TRBJ1-5; weak D call: TRBD1 (6 bases). The CDR3 is made up of 13 amino acids. Per germline, CDR1 SQVTM and CDR2 ANQGSEA. V was clipped by 0 bases and J by 7 bases, with 10 bases between them. The CDR3 region is CSVEESGDQPQHF. Here the CDR3 DNA reads TGCAGCGTTGAAGAGTCAGGGGACCAGCCCCAGCATTTT.

The chain carries TRBV25-1 and TRBJ1-4; D perhaps matches TRBD1 (5 bases). The CDR3 runs to 15 residues. V was shortened by 1 base and J by 5 bases, with 11 bases between the two germline ends. CDR1 and CDR2 from the germline V gene are MGHDK and SYGVNS. The CDR3 reads CASSELVTANEKLFF. CDR3 nucleotide sequence: TGTGCCAGCAGTGAATTGGTGACAGCGAATGAAAAACTGTTTTTT.

This chain joins TRBV5-4 and TRBJ2-1, with D tentatively TRBD2 (5 bases). Trimming took 2 bases from V and 6 from J, leaving 18 bases between them. CDR3 length equals 16 residues. CDR1 and CDR2 (germline): SGHNT, YYREEE (reference sequence). DNA for the CDR3: TGTGCCAGCAGCTTCGGGCGAGCAGAGGGTGGCAATGAGCAGTTCTTC. The encoded protein is CASSFGRAEGGNEQFF.

Of note for this clone: A junction end diverges from the germline sequence, so it may reflect a read error. This chain's CDR3 is CASTLTGMGGNTIYF. The CDR3 nucleotides read TGCGCCAGCACCTTGACAGGGATGGGTGGAAACACCATATATTTT. V and J are TRBV5-1 and TRBJ1-3; 7 bases map to TRBD1. The CDR3 runs 15 residues. Germline V gene sequence: CDR1 SGHRS, CDR2 YFSETQ.

The chain employs TRBV7-8 and TRBJ2-6, with D maybe TRBD1 (5 bases). V was trimmed by 3 bases and J by 0 bases, leaving 12 bases between them. This CDR3 spans 17 amino acids. Germline-derived CDR1 and CDR2 are SGHVS and FQNEAQ. As DNA, the CDR3 is TGTGCCAGCAGCTTTAATATCAGGGTCTCTGGGGCCAACGTCCTGACTTTC. Amino acid sequence: CASSFNIRVSGANVLTF. The full variable domain, rest sourced from reference TRBV7-8 and TRBJ2-6, is GAGVSQSPRYKVAKRGQDVALRCDPISGHVSLFWYQQALGQGPEFLTYFQNEAQLDKSGLPSDRFFAERPEGSVSTLKIQRTQQEDSAVYLCASSFNIRVSGANVLTFGAGSRLTVL.

This chain connects TRBV29-1 to TRBJ1-2; 7 bases align to TRBD1. CDR1 and CDR2 from the germline V gene are SQVTM and ANQGSEA. The CDR3 runs to 13 residues. V dropped 7 bases and J dropped 6; count of bases not matched to a gene: 11. CDR3 DNA sequence: TGCAGCGGCCAAGGGGGCAGGGGAGATGGCTACACCTTC. The encoded protein is CSGQGGRGDGYTF. The full variable domain, its missing parts supplied by reference TRBV29-1 and TRBJ1-2, is SAVISQKPSRDICQRGTSLTIQCQVDSQVTMMFWYRQQPGQSLTLIATANQGSEATYESGFVIDKFPISRPNLTFSTLTVSNMSPEDSSIYLCSGQGGRGDGYTFGSGTRLTVV.

The chain joins TRBV6-5 to TRBJ1-6; 7 bases align to TRBD1. Germline CDR1 reads MNHEY; CDR2 reads SVGAGI. The junction had 2 bases not matched to a gene; V was cut back by 8 bases and J by 7 bases. This CDR3 comprises 12 residues. The DNA of the CDR3 is TGTGCCAGCGGGGACAGAAATTCACCCCTCCACTTT. Translation gives CASGDRNSPLHF.

V gene TRBV12-3 or TRBV12-4 combines with J gene TRBJ1-1; 7 bases line up with TRBD1. The length of the CDR3 is 13 residues. With 6 bases clipped from V and 5 bases from J, the junction kept 6 bases outside the gene matches. CDR3 nucleotide sequence: TGTGCCAGCAGCATTGACAGGGTTACTGAAGCTTTCTTT. The encoded protein is CASSIDRVTEAFF.

This clone was found a few times. This chain joins TRBV5-5 and TRBJ1-6; D remains ambiguous. Germline V lookup: CDR1 SGHKS, CDR2 YYEKEE (reference sequence). This CDR3 spans 13 amino acids. The germline V and J ends were trimmed by 1 base and 8 bases, with 7 bases remaining between them. The CDR3 DNA is TGTGCCAGCAGCTTGTCTATCCATTCACCCCTCCACTTT. Encoded protein: CASSLSIHSPLHF.

In DNA, the CDR3 is TGTGCCAGCAGCTTTTTCGTCTACGAGCAGTACTTC. It codes for CASSFFVYEQYF. The chain joins TRBV7-9 to TRBJ2-7; no clear D. CDR1 SEHNR and CDR2 FQNEAQ come from the germline V gene (reference sequence). Trimming took off 3 bases at V and 3 bases at J, with 6 bases between the two ends. The CDR3 extends over 12 amino acids. Together with reference TRBV7-9 and TRBJ2-7, the CDR3 gives the full variable domain: DTGVSQNPRHKITKRGQNVTFRCDPISEHNRLYWYRQTLGQGPEFLTYFQNEAQLEKSRLLSDRFSAERPKGSFSTLEIQRTEQGDSAMYLCASSFFVYEQYFGPGTRLTVT.

The chain joins TRBV30 to TRBJ2-7; D not certain. The CDR3 extends over 10 amino acids. The V end lost 7 bases, the J end lost 7 bases, and 11 bases lay between the germline ends. CDR1 is GTSNPN and CDR2 is SVGIG in the germline V gene (reference sequence). The CDR3 here is CAFDRVEQYF. CDR3 coding DNA: TGTGCCTTCGACCGGGTTGAGCAGTACTTC.

The chain employs TRBV18 and TRBJ2-2; D call uncertain. Germline loops: CDR1 KGHSH, CDR2 LQKENI. CDR3 length: 15 amino acids. Deletions cut 3 bases from V and 6 bases from J, with 14 bases between. This CDR3 is CASSPSGSRAGELFF. The CDR3 bases are TGTGCCAGCTCACCGTCCGGGTCACGCGCCGGGGAGCTGTTTTTT.

J is TRBJ2-1 and V is TRBV24-1, with 12 nucleotides matching TRBD2. After removal of 3 bases from V and 3 bases from J, the junction contained 11 bases not matched to a gene. Germline CDR1 reads KGHDR; CDR2 reads SFDVKD. The CDR3 consists of 19 residues. The CDR3 sequence: CATSDPRTSGTLGYNEQFF. The CDR3 nucleotides read TGTGCCACCAGTGATCCGCGGACTAGCGGGACTCTGGGCTACAATGAGCAGTTCTTC.

The chain has TRBV27 and TRBJ2-2; 9 nucleotides align to TRBD1. The CDR3 extends over 17 amino acids. With 1 base clipped from V and 4 bases from J, the junction kept 7 bases outside the gene matches. Germline V lookup: CDR1 MNHEY, CDR2 SMNVEV (reference sequence). The DNA for the CDR3 is TGTGCCAGCAGTTTATTACAGGGGGCGAGTTCCACCGGGGAGCTGTTTTTT. It is translated as CASSLLQGASSTGELFF.

In DNA, the CDR3 is TGTGCCAGCTCACCCTTGTGGAGGCCCCATGATTCACCCCTCCACTTT. It codes for CASSPLWRPHDSPLHF. V is TRBV18 and J is TRBJ1-6; D call uncertain. The CDR3 is 16 residues long. Germline assignment: CDR1 KGHSH and CDR2 LQKENI. V lost 3 bases and J 8 bases, leaving 17 bases between the germline ends.

This chain joins TRBV6-2 or TRBV6-3 and TRBJ1-5, with a weak D call TRBD1 (5 bases). CDR1 and CDR2 from the germline V gene are MNHEY and SVGEGT. The CDR3 is made up of 15 amino acids. V was clipped by 2 bases and J by 6 bases, with 14 bases between them. CDR3 nucleotide sequence: TGTGCCAGCAGTTACGGGGGGGGAACGGTTCAGCCCCAGCATTTT. It is translated as CASSYGGGTVQPQHF.

The V gene is TRBV2, the J gene TRBJ2-1; D is possibly TRBD2 (5 bases). The CDR3 runs to 12 residues. The ends were cut back, 6 bases at V and 5 bases at J, with 8 bases in the middle. Germline-derived CDR1 and CDR2 are SNHLY and FYNNEI. The CDR3 bases are TGTGCCAGCAGCGAGGGAAACAATGAGCAGTTCTTC. It yields the protein CASSEGNNEQFF.

This chain uses TRBV27 with TRBJ1-2; D may be TRBD1 (6 bases). Germline CDR1 is MNHEY and CDR2 is SMNVEV (reference sequence). This CDR3 has 15 amino acids. Trimming took off 3 bases at V and 8 bases at J, with 19 bases between the two ends. In DNA, the CDR3 is TGTGCCAGCAGTTTTAGGGGGTGGCAGGGTACGGGCTACACCTTC. It translates to CASSFRGWQGTGYTF.

Points on this clone: The junction differs from germline at one of its ends, possibly a read error. The chain has TRBV4-1 and TRBJ2-7, with 11 bases that match TRBD2. Germline assignment: CDR1 MGHRA and CDR2 YSYEKL. This CDR3 spans 16 amino acids. CDR3 region: CASSQESSGGSSEQYF. Here the CDR3 DNA reads TGCGCCAGCAGCCAAGAATCTAGCGGGGGGTCCTCCGAGCAGTACTTC.

CDR3 bases: TGCAGCGTTGCCCACTCTGGGGCCAACGTCCTGACTTTC. Residues: CSVAHSGANVLTF. V and J are TRBV29-1 and TRBJ2-6; D call uncertain. The CDR3 covers 13 residues. Trimming took off 4 bases at V and 0 bases at J, with 4 bases between the two ends. In germline, CDR1 is SQVTM, CDR2 ANQGSEA.